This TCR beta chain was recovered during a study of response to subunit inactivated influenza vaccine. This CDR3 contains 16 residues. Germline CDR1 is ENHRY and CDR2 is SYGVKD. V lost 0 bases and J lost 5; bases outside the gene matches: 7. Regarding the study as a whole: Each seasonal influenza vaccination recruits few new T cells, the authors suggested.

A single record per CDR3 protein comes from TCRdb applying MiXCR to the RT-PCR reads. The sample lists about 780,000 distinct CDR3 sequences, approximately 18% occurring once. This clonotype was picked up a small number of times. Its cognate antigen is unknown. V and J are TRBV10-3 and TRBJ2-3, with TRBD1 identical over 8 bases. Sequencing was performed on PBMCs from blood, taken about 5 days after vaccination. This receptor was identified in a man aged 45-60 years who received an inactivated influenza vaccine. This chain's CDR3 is CAISESRGRGRDTQYF. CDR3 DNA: TGTGCCATCAGTGAGTCGAGAGGCAGGGGGCGAGATACGCAGTATTTT.